The 19 T cell receptor beta chains in this list originate from one sample, sequenced in a study of chemoradiotherapy in HPV16-positive cancers. This table comes from immunoSEQ multiplex PCR, and its TCRdb copy is limited to in-frame clones, with some not included. The profile covers around 68,000 clones, with 88% appearing a single time and around 3.8% taken by the ten largest. This specimen was blood, taken from a patient who underwent chemoradiotherapy. The origin of the receptors is a human donor with HPV-associated anogenital cancer.

The rearrangement links TRBV5-4 to TRBJ2-7; TRBD1 matches at 10 bases. The V and J ends lost 1 base and 7 bases, in that order; junction bases with no gene match: 8. Looked up from germline, CDR1 is SGHNT and CDR2 is YYREEE (reference sequence). This CDR3 is built from 15 residues. The CDR3 loop is CASSLIDRGPGEQYF. The DNA of the CDR3 is TGTGCCAGCAGCTTGATAGACAGGGGGCCGGGGGAGCAGTACTTC.

The V and J genes are TRBV28 and TRBJ2-7, with 9 bases identical to TRBD1. CDR1 is MDHEN, CDR2 SYDVKM, per germline. The CDR3 totals 15 residues. With 8 bases clipped from V and 2 bases from J, the junction kept 10 bases outside the gene matches. The CDR3 region has the DNA TGTGCCAGCCTATCGACCGGGACAGGGACCTACGAGCAGTACTTC. It yields the protein CASLSTGTGTYEQYF.

J is TRBJ2-2 and V is TRBV9; D remains ambiguous. Germline values: CDR1 SGDLS, CDR2 YYNGEE. Trimming took 0 bases from V and 2 from J, leaving 11 bases between them. The CDR3 has 16 residues. CDR3 sequence reads: CASSVAFITNTGELFF. The CDR3 nucleotides read TGTGCCAGCAGCGTAGCTTTTATTACTAACACCGGGGAGCTGTTTTTT.

The J gene is TRBJ1-2, the V gene TRBV4-1; D not resolved. Germline CDR1 and CDR2: MGHRA and YSYEKL. This CDR3 region has 18 residues. V lost 4 bases and J lost 1, with 22 bases in between. DNA for the CDR3: TGCGCCAGCAGCCCCGCCGATACCTCTAGGATAAATAACTATGGCTACACCTTC. Amino acids: CASSPADTSRINNYGYTF.

The V gene is TRBV6-5, the J gene TRBJ1-2; D perhaps matches TRBD1 (5 bases). The CDR3 covers 15 residues. With 7 bases removed from V and 4 bases from J, the gap between germline ends came to 19 bases. Germline assignment: CDR1 MNHEY and CDR2 SVGAGI. This CDR3 reads CASTQRGGAFYGYTF. CDR3 bases: TGTGCCAGCACTCAAAGAGGAGGGGCTTTCTATGGCTACACCTTC.

This rearrangement joins TRBV5-1 to TRBJ1-4, with 7 nucleotides matching TRBD1. The CDR3 totals 14 residues. The germline V gene encodes CDR1 SGHRS and CDR2 YFSETQ. V shed 4 bases and J 7 bases; nucleotides not matched to a gene: 7. For the CDR3, the DNA is TGCGCCAGCAGCGGAGGGGGCGCGGGTGAAAAACTGTTTTTT. As protein: CASSGGGAGEKLFF. Using reference TRBV5-1 and TRBJ1-4 for the parts outside the CDR3, the full variable domain is KAGVTQTPRYLIKTRGQQVTLSCSPISGHRSVSWYQQTPGQGLQFLFEYFSETQRNKGNFPGRFSGRQFSNSRSEMNVSTLELGDSALYLCASSGGGAGEKLFFGSGTQLSVL.

CDR3 sequence (DNA): TGCGCCAGCAGCTTGGATGGCAGGTCGGGCGGGGCCAACGTCCTGACTTTC. Translating it yields CASSLDGRSGGANVLTF. J is TRBJ2-6 and V is TRBV5-1; no clear D gene. Germline lookup yields CDR1 SGHRS and CDR2 YFSETQ. The CDR3 length is 17 residues. V was clipped by 0 bases and J by 4 bases, with 14 bases between them.

In its sample, this clone was seen once. This chain connects TRBV11-2 to TRBJ2-2, with unresolved D. V shed 2 bases and J shed 5 bases, with 6 bases lying between them. The CDR3 covers 13 residues. Looked up from germline, CDR1 is SGHAT and CDR2 is FQNNGV. In DNA form, the CDR3 reads TGTGCCAGCAGCTTACATCAGACCGGGGAGCTGTTTTTT. The encoded protein is CASSLHQTGELFF.

This clone has just one count. This sequence joins TRBV2 and TRBJ2-5; the match to TRBD2 covers 12 bases. Trimming cost V 6 bases and J 4 bases; bases outside gene matches: 0. This CDR3 region has 13 residues. Germline-derived CDR1 and CDR2 are SNHLY and FYNNEI. CDR3 in DNA: TGTGCCAGCAGACTAGCGGGGGGAGAGACCCAGTACTTC. Residues: CASRLAGGETQYF.

V and J are TRBV27 and TRBJ2-1, with TRBD2 identical over 14 bases. The V gene's germline CDR1 is MNHEY and CDR2 SMNVEV (reference sequence). The CDR3 covers 15 residues. The V segment lost 6 bases and the J segment 9 bases; nucleotides outside the gene matches: 7. CDR3 amino acids: CASRPGTSGSFEQFF. CDR3 nucleotides: TGTGCCAGCAGACCCGGGACTAGCGGGAGTTTTGAGCAGTTCTTC.

This chain links TRBV11-2 with TRBJ2-1; 11 bases map to TRBD2. Trimming at V came to 5 bases and at J to 8 bases, leaving 11 bases not matched to a gene. This CDR3 is built from 16 residues. Germline V gene data show CDR1 as SGHAT and CDR2 as FQNNGV. CDR3 in DNA: TGTGCCAGCAGCCGGTGGGCTAGCGGGAGGACCGATGAGCAGTTCTTC. Protein product: CASSRWASGRTDEQFF.

The rearrangement joins TRBV28 to TRBJ2-7; weak D call: TRBD2 (6 bases). V was clipped by 5 bases and J by 3 bases, with 20 bases between them. From germline, CDR1 is MDHEN and CDR2 SYDVKM. This CDR3 has 16 residues. The DNA of the CDR3 is TGTGCCAGCAGTCCCCGAGGCACGGGGACTTACTACGAGCAGTACTTC. Amino acids: CASSPRGTGTYYEQYF.

The V gene is TRBV7-9, the J gene TRBJ2-1; the match to TRBD2 covers 13 bases. V lost 1 base, J lost 8 bases, and 11 bases stayed unmatched. The germline V gene has CDR1 SEHNR and CDR2 FQNEAQ (reference sequence). The CDR3 extends over 18 amino acids. The CDR3 nucleotides are TGTGCCAGCAGCTTAGGGACTAGCGGGAGCGCGGCGGGCGATGAGCAGTTCTTC. This sequence encodes CASSLGTSGSAAGDEQFF.

The chain employs TRBV28 and TRBJ2-7; the D gene could be TRBD1 or TRBD2 (5 bases each). V gave up 7 bases and J gave up 6 bases, with 13 bases separating them. The V gene's germline CDR1 is MDHEN and CDR2 SYDVKM. The CDR3 length is 12 residues. The CDR3 bases are TGTGCCAGCAACTTTTGGGGACGCGAGCAGTACTTC. This sequence encodes CASNFWGREQYF.

The gene calls are TRBV28 and TRBJ2-5; D possibly corresponds to TRBD2 (7 bases). CDR3 length equals 18 residues. V lost 7 bases and J lost 1, with 25 bases in between. Germline values: CDR1 MDHEN, CDR2 SYDVKM. Here the CDR3 DNA reads TGTGCCAGCAAGTGGGCCTGGGGGCGGGAGTGGGCCCAAGAGACCCAGTACTTC. Its translation: CASKWAWGREWAQETQYF. The full variable domain, in which reference TRBV28 and TRBJ2-5 provide the parts outside the CDR3, is DVKVTQSSRYLVKRTGEKVFLECVQDMDHENMFWYRQDPGLGLRLIYFSYDVKMKEKGDIPEGYSVSREKKERFSLILESASTNQTSMYLCASKWAWGREWAQETQYFGPGTRLLVL.

The V call is TRBV6-1, the J call TRBJ1-5, with unresolved D. The CDR3 spans 15 residues. Trimming cost V 6 bases and J 1 base, with 13 bases left between them. Germline CDR1 MNHNS, CDR2 SASEGT. The CDR3: CASSRNSPSNQPQHF. The CDR3 DNA reads TGTGCCAGCAGCCGTAACAGCCCCAGCAATCAGCCCCAGCATTTT.

The CDR3 DNA is TGTGCCAGCAGCTTAACAGGGGGCGTGGGAGAGACCCAGTACTTC. Translating it yields CASSLTGGVGETQYF. The rearrangement uses TRBV7-9 and TRBJ2-5; 9 nucleotides line up with TRBD1. This CDR3 has 15 residues. Germline assignment: CDR1 SEHNR and CDR2 FQNEAQ (reference sequence). With 2 bases clipped from V and 4 bases from J, the junction kept 5 bases outside the gene matches.

This clone was counted only a few times. Other DNA sequences in the same sample also yield this CDR3. The CDR3 DNA sequence: TGTGCCAGTAGTATCACAGGGGTAGGGAACACTGAAGCTTTCTTT. It specifies CASSITGVGNTEAFF. J is TRBJ1-1 and V is TRBV19; 7 bases line up with TRBD1. Germline V gene sequence: CDR1 LNHDA, CDR2 SQIVND (reference sequence). The CDR3 consists of 15 residues. The V segment lost 3 bases and the J segment 1 base; nucleotides outside the gene matches: 5.

The V gene is TRBV28, the J gene TRBJ1-3; D remains unclear. The V gene lost 3 bases and the J gene lost 0 bases, with 9 bases spanning the gap. Germline V gene lookup returns CDR1 MDHEN and CDR2 SYDVKM. This CDR3 is 15 amino acids long. The chain's CDR3 is CASSFRPLSGNTIYF. Here the CDR3 DNA reads TGTGCCAGCAGTTTTCGTCCGCTCTCTGGAAACACCATATATTTT.